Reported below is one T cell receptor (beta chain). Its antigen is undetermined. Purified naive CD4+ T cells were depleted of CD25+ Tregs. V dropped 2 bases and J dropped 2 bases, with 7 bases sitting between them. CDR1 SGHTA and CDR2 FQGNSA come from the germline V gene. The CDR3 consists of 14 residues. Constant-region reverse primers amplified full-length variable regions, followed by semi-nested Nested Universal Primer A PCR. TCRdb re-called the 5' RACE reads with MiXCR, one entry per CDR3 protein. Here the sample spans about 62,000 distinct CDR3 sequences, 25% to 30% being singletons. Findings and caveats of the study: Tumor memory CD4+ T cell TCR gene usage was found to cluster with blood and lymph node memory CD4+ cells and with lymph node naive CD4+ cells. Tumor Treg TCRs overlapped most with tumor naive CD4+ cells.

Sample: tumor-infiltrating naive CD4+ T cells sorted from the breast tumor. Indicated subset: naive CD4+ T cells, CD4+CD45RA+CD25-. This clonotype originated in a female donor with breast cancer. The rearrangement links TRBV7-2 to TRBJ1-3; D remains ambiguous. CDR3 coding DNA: TGTGCCAGCAGCTTAATTATCGCTGGAAACACCATATATTTT. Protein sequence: CASSLIIAGNTIYF.